These 27 T cell receptor beta chains were all obtained from the same sample, sequenced in a study of regulatory T cells in long-lasting Graves disease. To make TCR beta libraries, researchers used iRepertoire HTBI primers and Arm-PCR of CDR3 regions. TCRdb analysed the multiplex PCR reads with MiXCR anew, one entry per CDR3 protein. The profile shows approximately 290,000 distinct CDR3 sequences, approximately 20% of them singletons. The sample's time point: persistent/refractory GD, antithyroid drugs over 5 years with positive TRAb. The TCR library was made from RNA extracted from PBMCs. Sequenced material: peripheral blood mononuclear cells (PBMCs), taken when the disease was refractory, from a patient treated with antithyroid drugs. The receptors here all came from a female donor with Graves disease.

V usage is TRBV7-9 and J usage is TRBJ2-1, with D perhaps TRBD2 (6 bases). Germline CDR1 SEHNR, CDR2 FQNEAQ (reference sequence). This CDR3 has 15 amino acids. V was trimmed by 0 bases and J by 10 bases, leaving 16 bases between them. CDR3 bases: TGTGCCAGCAGCTTAGCCGGGGCCTTAGCGGAAGAGCAGTTCTTC. Amino acids: CASSLAGALAEEQFF.

CDR3 protein: CASSIYRGDQPQHF. The CDR3 DNA follows: TGTGCCAGTAGTATTTACAGGGGGGATCAGCCCCAGCATTTT. The gene calls are TRBV19 and TRBJ1-5; the match to TRBD1 covers 8 bases. This CDR3 is 14 amino acids long. With 3 bases clipped from V and 5 bases from J, the junction kept 3 bases outside the gene matches. Germline assignment: CDR1 LNHDA and CDR2 SQIVND (reference sequence).

The rearrangement joins TRBV7-9 to TRBJ2-7; 10 bases fit TRBD1. Germline CDR1 and CDR2: SEHNR and FQNEAQ (reference sequence). The trim removed 5 bases at V and 6 bases at J, leaving 13 bases unmatched. The CDR3 consists of 16 residues. As DNA, the CDR3 is TGTGCCAGCAGCCGGGCCACCGGGACAGGGGTTTTCGAGCAGTACTTC. Residues: CASSRATGTGVFEQYF.

The chain combines TRBV18 with TRBJ2-7; TRBD1 agrees at 7 bases. From germline, CDR1 is KGHSH and CDR2 LQKENI. The CDR3 loop spans 13 amino acids. V lost 3 bases to trimming and J lost 5 bases; unmatched junction nucleotides: 4. CDR3 region: CASSPTTGNEQYF. DNA of the CDR3: TGTGCCAGCTCACCTACGACAGGGAACGAGCAGTACTTC.

This clonotype was detected only a few times. The gene calls are TRBV7-2 and TRBJ2-7; D perhaps matches TRBD2 (5 bases). Germline lookup yields CDR1 SGHTA and CDR2 FQGNSA. V dropped 2 bases and J dropped 5 bases, with 10 bases sitting between them. This CDR3 has 13 residues. The CDR3 region is CASSLSYGNEQYF. CDR3 in DNA: TGTGCCAGCAGCTTATCCTACGGGAACGAGCAGTACTTC.

This clonotype was counted at least ten times. V usage is TRBV29-1 and J usage is TRBJ1-2; no definite D call. This CDR3 region has 10 residues. Between the trimmed V and J ends, which lost 4 bases and 8 bases, there was a span of 8 bases. The V gene's germline CDR1 is SQVTM and CDR2 ANQGSEA. The CDR3 DNA sequence: TGCAGCGTTGCCGGGAGCGGCTACACCTTC. Residues: CSVAGSGYTF.

This clonotype was counted only a few times. This chain connects TRBV29-1 to TRBJ2-7; D possibly uses TRBD1 or TRBD2 (5 bases each). Between the trimmed V and J ends, which lost 6 bases and 2 bases, there was a span of 14 bases. From germline, CDR1 is SQVTM and CDR2 ANQGSEA. CDR3 size: 13 residues. CDR3 sequence: CSVIWDATYEQYF. CDR3 DNA sequence: TGCAGCGTAATTTGGGACGCAACCTACGAGCAGTACTTC.

The chain employs TRBV10-3 and TRBJ2-5, with D tentatively TRBD1 or TRBD2 (5 bases each). Trimming took off 8 bases at V and 2 bases at J, with 12 bases between the two ends. The V gene's germline CDR1 is ENHRY and CDR2 SYGVKD. The CDR3 extends over 13 amino acids. CDR3: CAISGALQETQYF. In nucleotides, the CDR3 is TGTGCCATCTCCGGGGCCCTGCAAGAGACCCAGTACTTC.

This clonotype was counted at least ten times. The chain recombines TRBV7-8 with TRBJ2-5; the match to TRBD1 covers 7 bases. Germline loops: CDR1 SGHVS, CDR2 FQNEAQ. J lost 5 bases, V lost 4 bases, and 13 bases had no gene match. This CDR3 has 16 residues. The CDR3 loop reads CASSSETLTGRETQYF. The CDR3 region has the DNA TGTGCCAGCAGCTCAGAAACCTTGACAGGGCGGGAGACCCAGTACTTC.

This clonotype was counted a few times. V usage is TRBV29-1 and J usage is TRBJ1-1; tentatively, D is TRBD1 (5 bases). The ends were cut back, 7 bases at V and 0 bases at J, with 33 bases in the middle. Per germline, CDR1 SQVTM and CDR2 ANQGSEA. This CDR3 is 20 amino acids long. In DNA form, the CDR3 reads TGCAGCGCTCCCTGGCACAGGCTAGGGCTGTATGGCATCATGAACACTGAAGCTTTCTTT. Translation: CSAPWHRLGLYGIMNTEAFF. The entire variable domain, with the rest obtained from reference TRBV29-1 and TRBJ1-1, is as follows: SAVISQKPSRDICQRGTSLTIQCQVDSQVTMMFWYRQQPGQSLTLIATANQGSEATYESGFVIDKFPISRPNLTFSTLTVSNMSPEDSSIYLCSAPWHRLGLYGIMNTEAFFGQGTRLTVV.

This chain joins TRBV7-2 and TRBJ2-2; TRBD2 matches 10 bases. The germline V gene encodes CDR1 SGHTA and CDR2 FQGNSA. This CDR3 comprises 17 residues. V shed 8 bases and J 3 bases; nucleotides not matched to a gene: 12. CDR3 protein: CASRGSSGSAHTGELFF. CDR3 DNA sequence: TGTGCCAGCCGGGGTTCTAGCGGGAGCGCCCACACCGGGGAGCTGTTTTTT. Filled out from reference TRBV7-2 and TRBJ2-2, the complete variable domain reads GAGVSQSPSNKVTEKGKDVELRCDPISGHTALYWYRQSLGQGLEFLIYFQGNSAPDKSGLPSDRFSAERTGGSVSTLTIQRTQQEDSAVYLCASRGSSGSAHTGELFFGEGSRLTVL.

This clonotype has only a few counts. J is TRBJ2-7 and V is TRBV28; possible D gene TRBD2, 6 bases. The CDR3 spans 16 residues. V lost 6 bases and J 0 bases, leaving 18 bases between the germline ends. Germline V gives CDR1 MDHEN, CDR2 SYDVKM. CDR3 protein: CASSLRGDLSSYEQYF. CDR3 sequence (DNA): TGTGCCAGCAGCCTACGAGGGGACTTAAGCTCCTACGAGCAGTACTTC.

This CDR3 is CSARGGDYGYTF. Here the CDR3 DNA reads TGCAGTGCTCGGGGGGGGGACTATGGCTACACCTTC. The rearrangement joins TRBV20-1 to TRBJ1-2; tentatively, D is TRBD1 (5 bases). Germline CDR1 is DFQATT and CDR2 is SNEGSKA (reference sequence). The ends were cut back, 5 bases at V and 3 bases at J, with 10 bases in the middle. CDR3 length: 12 residues.

The gene calls are TRBV7-9 and TRBJ1-6, with 9 bases lining up with TRBD1. Germline trimming cut 7 bases from V and 7 bases from J; bases unmatched to any gene: 2. This CDR3 region has 13 residues. Germline V lookup: CDR1 SEHNR, CDR2 FQNEAQ (reference sequence). The CDR3 DNA sequence: TGTGCCAGCAACGGACAGGGGAATTCACCCCTCCACTTT. Translation gives CASNGQGNSPLHF.

Ten or more counts support this clonotype. The rearrangement links TRBV5-5 to TRBJ2-2, with D perhaps TRBD1 (6 bases). The germline gives CDR1 SGHKS, CDR2 YYEKEE (reference sequence). The CDR3 length is 15 residues. The V end lost 4 bases, the J end lost 4 bases, and 14 bases lay between the germline ends. The CDR3 loop is CASSTWTDVTGELFF. CDR3 DNA: TGTGCCAGCAGCACATGGACAGATGTCACCGGGGAGCTGTTTTTT.

The chain couples TRBV9 to TRBJ2-5; TRBD1 agrees at 8 bases. This CDR3 is built from 14 residues. Unmatched junction bases numbered 7, after V lost 4 bases and J lost 5 bases. Germline CDR1 is SGDLS and CDR2 is YYNGEE. CDR3 loop: CASSQQGVGETQYF. The CDR3 DNA follows: TGTGCCAGCAGCCAACAGGGGGTAGGGGAGACCCAGTACTTC. The full variable domain, in which reference TRBV9 and TRBJ2-5 provide the parts outside the CDR3, is DSGVTQTPKHLITATGQRVTLRCSPRSGDLSVYWYQQSLDQGLQFLIQYYNGEERAKGNILERFSAQQFPDLHSELNLSSLELGDSALYFCASSQQGVGETQYFGPGTRLLVL.

This clonotype has more than one count but fewer than ten. This CDR3 is CSARVPGLDEQYF. CDR3 sequence (DNA): TGCAGTGCTAGAGTCCCGGGACTAGACGAGCAGTACTTC. The rearrangement joins TRBV20-1 to TRBJ2-7; 8 nucleotides match TRBD2. CDR1 and CDR2 from the germline V gene are DFQATT and SNEGSKA (reference sequence). The CDR3 sequence is 13 residues long. V lost 1 base and J lost 5; bases outside the gene matches: 4.

This clonotype was seen many times. The V call is TRBV7-2, the J call TRBJ2-7; no reliable D call. Trimming removed 5 bases at V and 2 bases at J, with 7 bases between. Germline lookup yields CDR1 SGHTA and CDR2 FQGNSA. The CDR3 loop spans 12 amino acids. CDR3 sequence (DNA): TGTGCCAGCAGCATGACTGCCTACGAGCAGTACTTC. Protein sequence: CASSMTAYEQYF.

The chain recombines TRBV20-1 with TRBJ2-4, with 9 positions matching TRBD1. The CDR3 has 13 amino acids. Germline loops: CDR1 DFQATT, CDR2 SNEGSKA (reference sequence). CDR3 DNA sequence: TGCAGCCACTCGACAGGGGGGGGGAACATTCAGTACTTC. Amino acid sequence: CSHSTGGGNIQYF.

This clonotype was observed a handful of times. V gene TRBV6-1 combines with J gene TRBJ1-2; D might be TRBD1 (6 bases). Germline-derived CDR1 and CDR2 are MNHNS and SASEGT. Trimming stripped 5 bases from V and 0 bases from J, with 13 bases between. There are 15 residues in the CDR3. The chain's CDR3 is CASSPGQHSNYGYTF. The CDR3 DNA follows: TGTGCCAGCAGTCCCGGACAGCATTCTAACTATGGCTACACCTTC.

This chain connects TRBV6-2 or TRBV6-3 to TRBJ2-7; D perhaps matches TRBD2 (5 bases). Germline V lookup: CDR1 MNHEY, CDR2 SVGEGT. The CDR3 runs 14 residues. Trimming took 1 base from V and 1 from J, leaving 8 bases between them. The CDR3: CASSYFGGSYEQYF. CDR3 in DNA: TGTGCCAGCAGTTACTTTGGCGGGTCCTACGAGCAGTACTTC.

The chain has TRBV20-1 and TRBJ2-7; D perhaps matches TRBD2 (5 bases). This CDR3 spans 13 amino acids. Germline CDR1 reads DFQATT; CDR2 reads SNEGSKA (reference sequence). Trimming removed 1 base at V and 5 bases at J, with 12 bases between. The CDR3 bases are TGCAGTGCTAGAGGAGGGAACTTCCACGAGCAGTACTTC. Amino acid sequence: CSARGGNFHEQYF.

With respect to this clonotype: No conserved phenylalanine or tryptophan ends this CDR3, so it is likely a read error. The chain recombines TRBV7-3 with TRBJ2-2; D is perhaps TRBD2 (5 bases). The germline gives CDR1 SGHTA, CDR2 FQGTGA. Trimming removed 6 bases at V and 7 bases at J, with 12 bases between. The CDR3 totals 13 residues. The CDR3 sequence: CASSLVRGGELFL. CDR3 DNA sequence: TGTGCCAGCAGTCTAGTTCGGGGCGGGGAGCTGTTTCTT.

This clonotype has a count of ten or more. The V and J genes are TRBV28 and TRBJ2-7; 12 nucleotides agree with TRBD1. Germline assignment: CDR1 MDHEN and CDR2 SYDVKM. V lost 6 bases to trimming and J lost 1 base; unmatched junction nucleotides: 10. The CDR3 loop spans 17 amino acids. CDR3 sequence reads: CASRTRDRGQGSYEQYF. The CDR3 region has the DNA TGTGCCAGCAGGACCCGGGACAGGGGGCAGGGGTCCTACGAGCAGTACTTC.

This clonotype has a handful of counts. The chain employs TRBV20-1 and TRBJ2-3, with 7 bases identical to TRBD2. Per the germline V gene, CDR1 is DFQATT and CDR2 is SNEGSKA (reference sequence). The trim removed 6 bases at V and 6 bases at J, leaving 21 bases unmatched. CDR3 size: 17 residues. For the CDR3, the DNA is TGCAGTGCAGACCACTACTCCAGGGCGGGAGAAGGGGATACGCAGTATTTT. Translating gives CSADHYSRAGEGDTQYF.

V gene TRBV11-2 combines with J gene TRBJ2-2, with D uncertain. V lost 0 bases and J lost 6, with 11 bases in between. CDR3 length: 15 residues. Germline-derived CDR1 and CDR2 are SGHAT and FQNNGV. CDR3 DNA sequence: TGTGCCAGCAGCTTAGATCTGCGGTCCCCCGGGGAGCTGTTTTTT. Encoded protein: CASSLDLRSPGELFF. Full variable domain (missing parts from reference TRBV11-2 and TRBJ2-2): EAGVAQSPRYKIIEKRQSVAFWCNPISGHATLYWYQQILGQGPKLLIQFQNNGVVDDSQLPKDRFSAERLKGVDSTLKIQPAKLEDSAVYLCASSLDLRSPGELFFGEGSRLTVL.

The chain uses TRBV4-3 and TRBJ1-1; D remains ambiguous. Germline V gene lookup returns CDR1 LGHNA and CDR2 YSLEER. Trimming removed 0 bases at V and 3 bases at J, with 23 bases between. The CDR3 length is 19 residues. Here the CDR3 reads CASSQDAGSILESDTEAFF. CDR3 sequence (DNA): TGCGCCAGCAGCCAAGATGCCGGTTCCATATTGGAGAGTGACACTGAAGCTTTCTTT.